This entry lists 17 T cell receptor beta chains sequenced from one sample in a study of OX40 agonist ivuxolimab in advanced cancers. Clones were sequenced by immunoSEQ multiplex PCR, and TCRdb holds only the in-frame ones, with some missing. This table has roughly 87,000 clones, approximately 91% appearing once. Sequences were derived from CD4+ or CD8+ T cells sorted from blood, sampled in a trial of the OX40 agonist ivuxolimab. Source of these receptors: an adult with an advanced solid tumor such as melanoma, head and neck, liver or kidney cancer.

V usage is TRBV6-5 and J usage is TRBJ2-5; 12 bases match TRBD1. Germline V gene sequence: CDR1 MNHEY, CDR2 SVGAGI. V lost 6 bases to trimming and J lost 7 bases; unmatched junction nucleotides: 6. This CDR3 region has 14 residues. Here the CDR3 reads CASSGTGGIGTQYF. The DNA of the CDR3 is TGTGCCAGCAGCGGGACAGGGGGCATAGGGACCCAGTACTTC.

The chain joins TRBV27 to TRBJ1-4; D perhaps matches TRBD1 (5 bases). Germline CDR1 is MNHEY and CDR2 is SMNVEV (reference sequence). V was clipped by 6 bases and J by 7 bases, with 15 bases between them. This CDR3 spans 14 amino acids. The CDR3 region has the DNA TGTGCCAGCAGCCCCCGCGGGGGTATTGAAAAACTGTTTTTT. This codes for CASSPRGGIEKLFF. The full variable domain, in which reference TRBV27 and TRBJ1-4 provide the parts outside the CDR3, is EAQVTQNPRYLITVTGKKLTVTCSQNMNHEYMSWYRQDPGLGLRQIYYSMNVEVTDKGDVPEGYKVSRKEKRNFPLILESPSPNQTSLYFCASSPRGGIEKLFFGSGTQLSVL.

This rearrangement joins TRBV28 to TRBJ2-1; TRBD2 aligns across 8 bases. This CDR3 spans 16 amino acids. The V segment lost 8 bases and the J segment 3 bases; nucleotides outside the gene matches: 12. The germline gives CDR1 MDHEN, CDR2 SYDVKM. The CDR3 sequence is CASALLAGGHYNEQFF. The CDR3 DNA reads TGTGCCAGCGCTCTCCTGGCGGGAGGCCACTACAATGAGCAGTTCTTC. Using reference TRBV28 and TRBJ2-1 for the parts outside the CDR3, the full variable domain is DVKVTQSSRYLVKRTGEKVFLECVQDMDHENMFWYRQDPGLGLRLIYFSYDVKMKEKGDIPEGYSVSREKKERFSLILESASTNQTSMYLCASALLAGGHYNEQFFGPGTRLTVL.

V and J are TRBV5-1 and TRBJ1-2; D is uncertain. The V and J ends lost 0 bases and 2 bases respectively, with 8 bases between them. The CDR3 is 14 residues long. Per the germline V gene, CDR1 is SGHRS and CDR2 is YFSETQ. DNA for the CDR3: TGCGCCAGCAGCTTGGGTTCAGCAAACTATGGCTACACCTTC. Amino acids: CASSLGSANYGYTF.

The J gene is TRBJ2-7, the V gene TRBV7-2, with D hard to call. Germline V gives CDR1 SGHTA, CDR2 FQGNSA. CDR3 length equals 12 residues. The V gene lost 5 bases and the J gene lost 2 bases, with 7 bases spanning the gap. CDR3 loop: CASSRTPYEQYF. The CDR3, as DNA: TGTGCCAGCAGCCGTACCCCCTACGAGCAGTACTTC.

V is TRBV18 and J is TRBJ1-1, with a possible D match to TRBD1 (5 bases). The CDR3 is made up of 14 amino acids. Per the germline V gene, CDR1 is KGHSH and CDR2 is LQKENI. Trimming cost V 2 bases and J 1 base, with 8 bases left between them. The CDR3, as DNA: TGTGCCAGCTCACCAGGGGCCACGAACACTGAAGCTTTCTTT. Protein product: CASSPGATNTEAFF.

The V gene is TRBV28, the J gene TRBJ2-1, with 7 bases lining up with TRBD2. The CDR3 is made up of 13 amino acids. Germline CDR1 is MDHEN and CDR2 is SYDVKM. With V trimmed by 5 bases and J by 10 bases, 8 bases remained unmatched. The CDR3 region has the DNA TGTGCCAGCAGTAGCGGGACTACTTTAGAGCAGTTCTTC. Amino acid sequence: CASSSGTTLEQFF.

The rearrangement links TRBV6-5 to TRBJ1-4; a weak D match, TRBD1 (5 bases). The V and J ends lost 5 bases and 4 bases respectively, with 11 bases between them. The germline V gene encodes CDR1 MNHEY and CDR2 SVGAGI. The CDR3 has 14 amino acids. The CDR3 sequence: CASSKGLINEKLFF. CDR3 coding DNA: TGTGCCAGCAGTAAGGGACTGATTAATGAAAAACTGTTTTTT.

On this clone: The same CDR3 also results from other DNA sequences found in this sample. J is TRBJ1-1 and V is TRBV5-1; a weak D match, TRBD1 (5 bases). V was cut by 4 bases and J by 1 base, with 11 bases left in between. The CDR3 length is 14 residues. Germline CDR1 reads SGHRS; CDR2 reads YFSETQ. The CDR3 loop reads CASSLQGQNTEAFF. CDR3 nucleotide sequence: TGCGCCAGCAGCCTGCAGGGCCAGAACACTGAAGCTTTCTTT.

The chain carries TRBV9 and TRBJ2-7; 7 bases map to TRBD1. This CDR3 region has 14 residues. J gave up 2 bases and V 5 bases, and 7 bases lay outside the gene matches. The germline V gene encodes CDR1 SGDLS and CDR2 YYNGEE. CDR3 protein: CASSSTDRPYEQYF. CDR3 bases: TGTGCCAGCAGTTCCACGGACAGGCCCTACGAGCAGTACTTC.

The chain is built from TRBV18 and TRBJ1-1; no reliable D call. Germline CDR1 reads KGHSH; CDR2 reads LQKENI. This CDR3 has 15 amino acids. Trimming cost V 3 bases and J 6 bases, with 17 bases left between them. This CDR3 reads CASSPSGGRAPEAFF. For the CDR3, the DNA is TGTGCCAGCTCACCCTCAGGAGGACGGGCCCCTGAAGCTTTCTTT.

The CDR3 DNA reads as TGTGCCAGCAGCTTAACAACCGACGGCAATCAGCCCCAGCATTTT. Translated, it gives CASSLTTDGNQPQHF. The V call is TRBV7-2, the J call TRBJ1-5; no firm D call. CDR1 and CDR2 from the germline V gene are SGHTA and FQGNSA. The CDR3 runs 15 residues. Trimming removed 2 bases at V and 2 bases at J, with 10 bases between.

This chain connects TRBV6-5 to TRBJ2-7, with a tentative D call TRBD2 (5 bases). Germline CDR1 and CDR2: MNHEY and SVGAGI. The CDR3 is made up of 14 amino acids. The V end was cut by 0 bases, the J end by 12 bases, with 18 bases between. The CDR3 DNA follows: TGTGCCAGCAGTTACTCGAATTACGGGGTATTACCGTACTTC. Encoded protein: CASSYSNYGVLPYF.

This clone was observed a handful of times. The rearrangement uses TRBV28 and TRBJ2-3; 10 positions match TRBD1. The CDR3 extends over 14 amino acids. CDR1 and CDR2 (germline): MDHEN, SYDVKM. The trim removed 5 bases at V and 5 bases at J, leaving 4 bases unmatched. The CDR3 protein is CASSRQGAIDTQYF. The CDR3 DNA reads TGTGCCAGCAGTCGACAGGGGGCGATAGATACGCAGTATTTT. Supplemented by reference TRBV28 and TRBJ2-3, the full variable domain reads DVKVTQSSRYLVKRTGEKVFLECVQDMDHENMFWYRQDPGLGLRLIYFSYDVKMKEKGDIPEGYSVSREKKERFSLILESASTNQTSMYLCASSRQGAIDTQYFGPGTRLTVL.

This chain connects TRBV5-4 to TRBJ1-4; no reliable D call. Germline lookup yields CDR1 SGHNT and CDR2 YYREEE (reference sequence). The V and J ends lost 1 base and 12 bases respectively, with 10 bases between them. This CDR3 has 12 residues. The CDR3 nucleotides read TGTGCCAGCAGCTTGAAGGACGGGGAACTGTTTTTT. As protein: CASSLKDGELFF.

This chain joins TRBV9 and TRBJ1-1, with D possibly being TRBD1 (5 bases). Trimming cost V 0 bases and J 9 bases, with 12 bases left between them. CDR1 and CDR2 (germline): SGDLS, YYNGEE. CDR3 length: 13 amino acids. CDR3 sequence (DNA): TGTGCCAGCAGCGTAGTAGGACACCCTCAAGCTTTCTTT. This codes for CASSVVGHPQAFF.

V and J are TRBV7-9 and TRBJ1-2, with D uncertain. The CDR3 runs to 15 residues. Germline V gene sequence: CDR1 SEHNR, CDR2 FQNEAQ (reference sequence). Trimming took off 4 bases at V and 6 bases at J, with 18 bases between the two ends. The CDR3 DNA is TGTGCCAGCAGCTGGGTTCAATCGGGGAATGATGGCTACACCTTC. It yields the protein CASSWVQSGNDGYTF.